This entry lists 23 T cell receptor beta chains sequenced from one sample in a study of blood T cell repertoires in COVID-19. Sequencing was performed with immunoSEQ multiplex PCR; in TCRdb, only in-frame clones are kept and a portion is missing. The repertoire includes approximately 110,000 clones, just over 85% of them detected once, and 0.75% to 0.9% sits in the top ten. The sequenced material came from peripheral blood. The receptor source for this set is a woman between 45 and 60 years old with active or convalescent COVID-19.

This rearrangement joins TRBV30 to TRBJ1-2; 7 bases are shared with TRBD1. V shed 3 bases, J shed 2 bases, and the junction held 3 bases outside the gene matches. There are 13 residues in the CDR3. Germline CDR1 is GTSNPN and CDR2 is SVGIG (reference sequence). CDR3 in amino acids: CAWRRTGNYGYTF. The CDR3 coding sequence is TGTGCCTGGAGGAGGACAGGCAACTATGGCTACACCTTC.

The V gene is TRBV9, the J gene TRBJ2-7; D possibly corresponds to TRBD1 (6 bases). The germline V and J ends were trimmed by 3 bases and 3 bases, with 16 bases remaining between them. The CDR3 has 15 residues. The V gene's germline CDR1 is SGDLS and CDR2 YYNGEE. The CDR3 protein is CASSAQGRLGYEQYF. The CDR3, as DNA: TGTGCCAGCAGCGCCCAGGGGCGCCTGGGCTACGAGCAGTACTTC.

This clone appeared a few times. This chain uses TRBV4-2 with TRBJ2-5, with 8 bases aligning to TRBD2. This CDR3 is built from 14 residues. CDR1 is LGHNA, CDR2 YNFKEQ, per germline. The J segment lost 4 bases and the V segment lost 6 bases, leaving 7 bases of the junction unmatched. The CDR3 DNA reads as TGTGCCAGCAGTAGAGCGGGAGATCGAGAGACCCAGTACTTC. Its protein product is CASSRAGDRETQYF.

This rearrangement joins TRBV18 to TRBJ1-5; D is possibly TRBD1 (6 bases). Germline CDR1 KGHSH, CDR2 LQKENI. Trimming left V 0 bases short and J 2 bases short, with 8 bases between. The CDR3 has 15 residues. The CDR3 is CASSPPGGGNQPQHF. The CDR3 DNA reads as TGTGCCAGCTCACCACCAGGGGGGGGCAATCAGCCCCAGCATTTT. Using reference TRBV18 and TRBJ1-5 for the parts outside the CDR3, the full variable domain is NAGVMQNPRHLVRRRGQEARLRCSPMKGHSHVYWYRQLPEEGLKFMVYLQKENIIDESGMPKERFSAEFPKEGPSILRIQQVVRGDSAAYFCASSPPGGGNQPQHFGDGTRLSIL.

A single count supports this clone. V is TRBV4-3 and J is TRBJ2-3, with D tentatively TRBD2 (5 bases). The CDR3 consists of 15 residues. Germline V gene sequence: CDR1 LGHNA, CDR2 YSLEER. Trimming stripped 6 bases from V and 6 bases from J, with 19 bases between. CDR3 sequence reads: CASSPRPPEADTQYF. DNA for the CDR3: TGCGCCAGCAGTCCTCGGCCCCCGGAGGCGGATACGCAGTATTTT.

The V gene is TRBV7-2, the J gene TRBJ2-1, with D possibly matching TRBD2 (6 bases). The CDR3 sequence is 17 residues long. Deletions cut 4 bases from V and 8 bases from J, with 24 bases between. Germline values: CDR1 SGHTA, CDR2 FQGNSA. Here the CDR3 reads CASSWKYSGRVGDEQFF. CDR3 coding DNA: TGTGCCAGCAGCTGGAAATACAGCGGGCGTGTTGGGGATGAGCAGTTCTTC.

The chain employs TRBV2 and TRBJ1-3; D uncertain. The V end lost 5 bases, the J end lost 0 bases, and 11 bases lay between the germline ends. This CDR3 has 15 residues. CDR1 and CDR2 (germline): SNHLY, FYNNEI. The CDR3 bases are TGTGCCAGCAGTCTGACCGACATCTCTGGAAACACCATATATTTT. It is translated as CASSLTDISGNTIYF.

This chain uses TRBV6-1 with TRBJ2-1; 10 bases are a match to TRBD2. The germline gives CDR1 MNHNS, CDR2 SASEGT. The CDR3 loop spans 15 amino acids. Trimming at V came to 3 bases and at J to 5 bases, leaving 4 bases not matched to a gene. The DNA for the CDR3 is TGTGCCAGCAGTGACGTGGGACTAGCGAACAATGAGCAGTTCTTC. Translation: CASSDVGLANNEQFF.

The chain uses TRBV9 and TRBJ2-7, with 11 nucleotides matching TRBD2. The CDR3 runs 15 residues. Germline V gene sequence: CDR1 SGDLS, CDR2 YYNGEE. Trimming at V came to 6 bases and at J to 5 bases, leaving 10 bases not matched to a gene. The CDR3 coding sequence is TGTGCCAGCACCGAGGGGACTAGCGGACGGGACGAGCAGTACTTC. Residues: CASTEGTSGRDEQYF.

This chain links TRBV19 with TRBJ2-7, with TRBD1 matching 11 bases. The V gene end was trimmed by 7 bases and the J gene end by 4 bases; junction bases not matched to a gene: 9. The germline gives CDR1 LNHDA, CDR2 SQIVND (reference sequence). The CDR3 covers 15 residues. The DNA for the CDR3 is TGTGCCAGTACACTAGGGACAGGGGGTGCGTACGAGCAGTACTTC. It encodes CASTLGTGGAYEQYF.

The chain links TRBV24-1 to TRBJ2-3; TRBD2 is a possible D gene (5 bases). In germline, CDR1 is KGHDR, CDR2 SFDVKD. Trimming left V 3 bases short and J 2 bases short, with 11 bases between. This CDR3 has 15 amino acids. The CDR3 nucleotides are TGTGCCACCAGTGATCCGGGATATATCACAGATACGCAGTATTTT. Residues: CATSDPGYITDTQYF.

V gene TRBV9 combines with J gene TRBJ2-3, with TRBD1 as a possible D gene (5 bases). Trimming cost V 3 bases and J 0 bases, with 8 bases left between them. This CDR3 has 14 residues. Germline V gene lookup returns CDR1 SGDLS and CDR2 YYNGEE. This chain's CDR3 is CASSADSSTDTQYF. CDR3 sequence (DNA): TGTGCCAGCAGCGCCGACAGTAGCACAGATACGCAGTATTTT.

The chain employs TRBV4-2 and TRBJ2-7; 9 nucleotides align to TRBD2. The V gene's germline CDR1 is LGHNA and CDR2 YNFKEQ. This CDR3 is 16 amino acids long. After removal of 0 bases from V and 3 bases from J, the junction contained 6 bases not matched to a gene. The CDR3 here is CASSQDGASGIYEQYF. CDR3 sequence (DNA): TGTGCCAGCAGCCAAGATGGGGCTAGCGGGATCTACGAGCAGTACTTC.

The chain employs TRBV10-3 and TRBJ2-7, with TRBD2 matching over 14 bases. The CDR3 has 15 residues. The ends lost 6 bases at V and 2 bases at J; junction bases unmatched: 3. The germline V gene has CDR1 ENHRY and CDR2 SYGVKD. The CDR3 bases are TGTGCCATCAGAGAGGGACTAGCGGGAGCCTACGAGCAGTACTTC. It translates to CAIREGLAGAYEQYF.

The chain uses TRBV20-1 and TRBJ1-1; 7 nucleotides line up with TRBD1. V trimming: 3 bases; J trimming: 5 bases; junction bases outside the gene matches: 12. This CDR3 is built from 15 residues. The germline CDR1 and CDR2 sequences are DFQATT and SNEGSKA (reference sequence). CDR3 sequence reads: CSASLTGHLETEAFF. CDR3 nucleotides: TGCAGTGCTAGTCTGACAGGGCATTTGGAAACTGAAGCTTTCTTT.

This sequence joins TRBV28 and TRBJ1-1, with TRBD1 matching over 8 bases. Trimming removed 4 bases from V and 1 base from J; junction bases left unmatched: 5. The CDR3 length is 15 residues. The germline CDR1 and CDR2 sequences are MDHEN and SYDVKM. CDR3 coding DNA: TGTGCCAGCAGTTCTCCCGGACAGGGGAACACTGAAGCTTTCTTT. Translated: CASSSPGQGNTEAFF.

The CDR3 reads CASSQGGRNTGELFF. CDR3 nucleotides: TGTGCCAGCAGCCAGGGCGGGCGGAACACCGGGGAGCTGTTTTTT. The chain employs TRBV4-2 and TRBJ2-2; TRBD2 might be the D (5 bases). This CDR3 spans 15 amino acids. With 3 bases removed from V and 1 base from J, the gap between germline ends came to 9 bases. Germline V gives CDR1 LGHNA, CDR2 YNFKEQ.

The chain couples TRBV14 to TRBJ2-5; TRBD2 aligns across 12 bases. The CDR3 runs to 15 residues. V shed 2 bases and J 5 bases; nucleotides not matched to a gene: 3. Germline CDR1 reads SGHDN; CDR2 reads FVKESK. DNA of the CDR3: TGTGCCAGCAGCCAACAGACTAGCGGGAGTGAGACCCAGTACTTC. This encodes CASSQQTSGSETQYF.

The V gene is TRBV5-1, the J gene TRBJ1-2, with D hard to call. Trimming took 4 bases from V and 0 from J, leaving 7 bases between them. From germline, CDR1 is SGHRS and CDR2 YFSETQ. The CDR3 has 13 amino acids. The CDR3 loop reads CASSPYANYGYTF. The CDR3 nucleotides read TGCGCCAGCAGCCCGTATGCTAACTATGGCTACACCTTC. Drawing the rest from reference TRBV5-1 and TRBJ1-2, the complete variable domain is KAGVTQTPRYLIKTRGQQVTLSCSPISGHRSVSWYQQTPGQGLQFLFEYFSETQRNKGNFPGRFSGRQFSNSRSEMNVSTLELGDSALYLCASSPYANYGYTFGSGTRLTVV.

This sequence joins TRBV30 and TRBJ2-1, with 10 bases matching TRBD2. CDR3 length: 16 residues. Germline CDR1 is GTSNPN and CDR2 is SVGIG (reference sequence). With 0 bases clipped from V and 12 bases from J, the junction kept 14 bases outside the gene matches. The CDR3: CAWSVRTSGIWGGQFF. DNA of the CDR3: TGTGCCTGGAGTGTCCGGACTAGCGGAATCTGGGGCGGGCAGTTCTTC. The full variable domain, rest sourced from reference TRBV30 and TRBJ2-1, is SQTIHQWPATLVQPVGSPLSLECTVEGTSNPNLYWYRQAAGRGLQLLFYSVGIGQISSEVPQNLSASRPQDRQFILSSKKLLLSDSGFYLCAWSVRTSGIWGGQFFGPGTRLTVL.

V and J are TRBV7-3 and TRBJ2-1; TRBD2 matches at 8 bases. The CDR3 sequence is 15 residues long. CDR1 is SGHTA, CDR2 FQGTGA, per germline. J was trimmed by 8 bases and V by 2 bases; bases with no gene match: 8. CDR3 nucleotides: TGTGCCAGCAGCTTAGGCGGGAGGTACTCCCATGAGCAGTTCTTC. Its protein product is CASSLGGRYSHEQFF.

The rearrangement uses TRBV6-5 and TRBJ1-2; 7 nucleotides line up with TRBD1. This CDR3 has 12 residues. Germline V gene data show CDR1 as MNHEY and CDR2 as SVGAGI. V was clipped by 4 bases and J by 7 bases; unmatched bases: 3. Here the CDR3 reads CASSSWTGGYTF. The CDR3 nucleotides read TGTGCCAGCAGTTCGTGGACAGGTGGCTACACCTTC.

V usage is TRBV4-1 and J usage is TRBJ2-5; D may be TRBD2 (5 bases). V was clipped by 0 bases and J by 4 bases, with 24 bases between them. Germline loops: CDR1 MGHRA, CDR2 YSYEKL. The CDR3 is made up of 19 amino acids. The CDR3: CASSQDETLRVGKRETQYF. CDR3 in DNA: TGCGCCAGCAGCCAAGATGAAACCCTCCGAGTCGGGAAAAGAGAGACCCAGTACTTC.